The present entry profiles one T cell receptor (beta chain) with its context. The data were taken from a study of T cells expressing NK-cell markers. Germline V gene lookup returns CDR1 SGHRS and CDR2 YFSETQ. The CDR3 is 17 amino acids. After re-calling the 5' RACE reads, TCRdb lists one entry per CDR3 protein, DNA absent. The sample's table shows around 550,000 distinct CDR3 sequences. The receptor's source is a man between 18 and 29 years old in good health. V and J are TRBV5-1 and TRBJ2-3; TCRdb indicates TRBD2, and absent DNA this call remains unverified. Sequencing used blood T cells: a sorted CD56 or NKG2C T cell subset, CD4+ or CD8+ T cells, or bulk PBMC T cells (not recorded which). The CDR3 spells CASSSYVLVSSTDTQYF.